Only one count was recorded for the clone carrying this TCR beta chain. This CDR3 is built from 12 residues. Germline V CDR1 and CDR2: SQVTM, ANQGSEA. V was pared by 6 bases and J by 5 bases, with 13 bases between. The sample is drawn from a study of cytomegalovirus exposure and HLA in healthy donors. Nominal health characterized the donors when sampled, though unrecorded immune exposures were likely. This PCR relied on a set of 60 Vbeta primers and 13 Jbeta primers. This table comes from immunoSEQ multiplex PCR, and its TCRdb copy is limited to in-frame clones, with some not included. The sample has 140,000 to 150,000 clones; 60% to 85% are singletons.

This receptor was taken from a man aged 30 to 45 in good health and CMV-seronegative. The gene calls are TRBV29-1 and TRBJ1-1; the D gene is possibly TRBD1 (6 bases). Input material: PBMCs. The DNA of the CDR3 is TGCAGCGTCCGTCAGGGGAAGACTGAAGCTTTCTTT. Its translation is CSVRQGKTEAFF.